The entry that follows covers one T cell receptor (beta chain) sequence. This entry belongs to a study of blood T cell repertoires in COVID-19. On the study more broadly: T cells, B-cell-depleted T cells, or PBMCs provided the cDNA or gDNA that served as material.

The protocol was immunoSEQ multiplex PCR, while the TCRdb copy is restricted to in-frame clones and leaves out a portion. This table has roughly 120,000 clones, approximately 90% appearing once. Germline values: CDR1 LGHDT, CDR2 YNNKEL (reference sequence). Losses at the gene ends were 1 base for V and 10 bases for J; bases not matched to a gene: 11. This CDR3 has 15 residues. Sequencing was performed on peripheral blood. The receptor comes from an older woman who had recovered from COVID-19. V gene TRBV3-1 (or the pseudogene TRBV3-2) combines with J gene TRBJ1-1, with 8 nucleotides matching TRBD1. The CDR3: CASSQGQGAQSRAFF. Here the CDR3 DNA reads TGTGCCAGCAGCCAAGGTCAGGGGGCGCAGTCCCGAGCTTTCTTT.